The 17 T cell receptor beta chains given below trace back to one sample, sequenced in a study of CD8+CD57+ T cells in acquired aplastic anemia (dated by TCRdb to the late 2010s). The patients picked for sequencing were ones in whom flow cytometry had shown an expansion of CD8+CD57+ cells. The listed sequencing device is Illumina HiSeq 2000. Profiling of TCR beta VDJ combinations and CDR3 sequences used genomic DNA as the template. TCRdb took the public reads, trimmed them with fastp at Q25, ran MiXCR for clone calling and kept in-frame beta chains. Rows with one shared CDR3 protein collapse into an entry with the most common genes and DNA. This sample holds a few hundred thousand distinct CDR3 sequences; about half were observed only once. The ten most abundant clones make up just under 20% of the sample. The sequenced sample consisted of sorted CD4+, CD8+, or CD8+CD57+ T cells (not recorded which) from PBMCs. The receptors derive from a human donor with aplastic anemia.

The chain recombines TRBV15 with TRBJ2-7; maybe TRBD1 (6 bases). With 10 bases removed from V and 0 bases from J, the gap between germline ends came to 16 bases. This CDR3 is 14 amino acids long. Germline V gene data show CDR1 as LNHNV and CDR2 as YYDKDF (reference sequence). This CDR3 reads CASSATTGSYEQYF. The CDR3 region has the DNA TGTGCCAGCAGTGCGACGACAGGCTCCTACGAGCAGTACTTC.

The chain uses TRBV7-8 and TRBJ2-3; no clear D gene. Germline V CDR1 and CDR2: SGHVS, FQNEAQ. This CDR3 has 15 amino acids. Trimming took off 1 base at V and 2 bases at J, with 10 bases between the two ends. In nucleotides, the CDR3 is TGTGCCAGCAGCTTAGTCGGGCAGATCACAGATACGCAGTATTTT. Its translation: CASSLVGQITDTQYF. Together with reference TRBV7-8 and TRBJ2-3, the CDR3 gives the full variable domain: GAGVSQSPRYKVAKRGQDVALRCDPISGHVSLFWYQQALGQGPEFLTYFQNEAQLDKSGLPSDRFFAERPEGSVSTLKIQRTQQEDSAVYLCASSLVGQITDTQYFGPGTRLTVL.

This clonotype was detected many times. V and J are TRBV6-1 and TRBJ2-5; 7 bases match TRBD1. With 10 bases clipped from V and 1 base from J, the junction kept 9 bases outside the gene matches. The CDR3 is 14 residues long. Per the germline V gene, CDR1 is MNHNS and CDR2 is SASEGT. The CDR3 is CATTLGQTQETQYF. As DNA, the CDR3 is TGTGCCACGACATTGGGACAGACCCAAGAGACCCAGTACTTC.

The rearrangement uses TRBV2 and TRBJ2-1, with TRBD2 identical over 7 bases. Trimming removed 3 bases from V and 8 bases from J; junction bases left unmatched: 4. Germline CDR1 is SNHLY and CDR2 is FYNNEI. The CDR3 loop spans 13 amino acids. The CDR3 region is CASSEGGVHEQFF. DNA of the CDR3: TGTGCCAGCAGTGAGGGGGGGGTCCATGAGCAGTTCTTC.

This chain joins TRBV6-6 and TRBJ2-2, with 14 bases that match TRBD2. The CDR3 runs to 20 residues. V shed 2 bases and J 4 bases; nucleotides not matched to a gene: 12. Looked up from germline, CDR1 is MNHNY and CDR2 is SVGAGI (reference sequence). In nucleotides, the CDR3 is TGTGCCAGCAGTTACCCGAGGGCGACTAGCGGGGGGGCGGGCACCGGGGAGCTGTTTTTT. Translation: CASSYPRATSGGAGTGELFF.

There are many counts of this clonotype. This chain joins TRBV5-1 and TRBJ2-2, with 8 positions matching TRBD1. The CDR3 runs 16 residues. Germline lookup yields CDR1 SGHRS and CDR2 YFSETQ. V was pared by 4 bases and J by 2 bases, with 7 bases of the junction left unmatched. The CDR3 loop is CASSKQGDRNTGELFF. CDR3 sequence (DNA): TGCGCCAGCAGCAAACAGGGGGATCGAAACACCGGGGAGCTGTTTTTT.

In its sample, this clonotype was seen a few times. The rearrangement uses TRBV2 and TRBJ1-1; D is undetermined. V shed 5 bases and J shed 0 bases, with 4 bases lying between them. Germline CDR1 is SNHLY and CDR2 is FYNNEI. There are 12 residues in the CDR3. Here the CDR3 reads CASSYVNTEAFF. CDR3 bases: TGTGCCAGCAGTTACGTGAACACTGAAGCTTTCTTT. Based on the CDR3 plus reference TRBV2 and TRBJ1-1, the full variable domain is EPEVTQTPSHQVTQMGQEVILRCVPISNHLYFYWYRQILGQKVEFLVSFYNNEISEKSEIFDDQFSVERPDGSNFTLKIRSTKLEDSAMYFCASSYVNTEAFFGQGTRLTVV.

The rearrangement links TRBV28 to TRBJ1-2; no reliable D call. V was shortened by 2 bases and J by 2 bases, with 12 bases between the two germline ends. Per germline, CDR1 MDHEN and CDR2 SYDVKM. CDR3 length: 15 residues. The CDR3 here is CASSLNSRQNYGYTF. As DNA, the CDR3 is TGTGCCAGCAGTTTAAATAGTAGGCAAAACTATGGCTACACCTTC.

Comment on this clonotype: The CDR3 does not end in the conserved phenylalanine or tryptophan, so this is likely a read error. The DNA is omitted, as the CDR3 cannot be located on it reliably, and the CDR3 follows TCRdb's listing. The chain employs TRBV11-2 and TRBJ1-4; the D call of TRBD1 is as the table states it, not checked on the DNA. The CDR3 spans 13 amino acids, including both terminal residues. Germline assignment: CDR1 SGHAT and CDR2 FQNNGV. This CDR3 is CASSLEGGQVLNY.

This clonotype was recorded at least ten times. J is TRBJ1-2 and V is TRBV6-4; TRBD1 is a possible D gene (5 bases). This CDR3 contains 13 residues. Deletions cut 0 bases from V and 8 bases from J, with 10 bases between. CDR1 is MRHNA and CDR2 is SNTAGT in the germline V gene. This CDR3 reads CASSDSQGAGYTF. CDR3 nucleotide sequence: TGTGCCAGCAGTGACTCTCAGGGTGCAGGCTACACCTTC.

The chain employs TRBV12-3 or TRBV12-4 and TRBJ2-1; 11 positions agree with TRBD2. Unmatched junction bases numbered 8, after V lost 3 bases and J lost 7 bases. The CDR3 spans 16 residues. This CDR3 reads CASSFAQTSGANEQFF. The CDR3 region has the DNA TGTGCCAGCAGTTTCGCCCAGACTAGCGGGGCTAATGAGCAGTTCTTC.

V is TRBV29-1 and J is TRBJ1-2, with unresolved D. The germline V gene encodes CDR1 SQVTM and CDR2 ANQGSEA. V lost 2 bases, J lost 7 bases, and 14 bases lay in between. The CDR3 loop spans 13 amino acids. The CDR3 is CSVEKSLMGGYTF. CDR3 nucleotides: TGCAGCGTTGAAAAGAGCCTAATGGGTGGCTACACCTTC.

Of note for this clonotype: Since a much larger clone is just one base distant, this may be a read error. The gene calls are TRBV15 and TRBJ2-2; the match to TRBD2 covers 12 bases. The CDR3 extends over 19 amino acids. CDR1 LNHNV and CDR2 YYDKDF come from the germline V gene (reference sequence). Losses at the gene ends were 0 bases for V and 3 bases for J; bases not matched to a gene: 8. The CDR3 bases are TGTGCCACCAGCAGAGATAAGCTAGCGGGGGGGCCGGACACCGGGGAGCTGTTTTTT. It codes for CATSRDKLAGGPDTGELFF.

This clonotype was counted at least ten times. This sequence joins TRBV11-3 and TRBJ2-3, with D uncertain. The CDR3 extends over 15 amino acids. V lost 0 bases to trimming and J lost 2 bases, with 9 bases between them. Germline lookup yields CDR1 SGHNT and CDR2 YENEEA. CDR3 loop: CASSLEAGHTDTQYF. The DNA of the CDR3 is TGTGCCAGCAGCTTAGAGGCTGGGCACACAGATACGCAGTATTTT.

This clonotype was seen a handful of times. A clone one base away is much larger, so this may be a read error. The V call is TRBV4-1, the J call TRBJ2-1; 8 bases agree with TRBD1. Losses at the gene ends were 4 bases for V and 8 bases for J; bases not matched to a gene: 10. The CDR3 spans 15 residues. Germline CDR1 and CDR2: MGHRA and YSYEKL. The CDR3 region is CASSPDFRGQYEQFF. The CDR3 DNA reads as TGCGCCAGCAGCCCTGATTTCAGGGGGCAGTATGAGCAGTTCTTC.

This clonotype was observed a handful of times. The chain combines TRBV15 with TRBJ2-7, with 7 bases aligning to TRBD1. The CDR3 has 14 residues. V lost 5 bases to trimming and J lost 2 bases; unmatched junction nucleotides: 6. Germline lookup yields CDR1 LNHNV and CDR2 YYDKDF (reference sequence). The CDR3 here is CATSERDRAYEQYF. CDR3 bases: TGTGCCACCAGCGAACGGGACAGAGCCTACGAGCAGTACTTC.

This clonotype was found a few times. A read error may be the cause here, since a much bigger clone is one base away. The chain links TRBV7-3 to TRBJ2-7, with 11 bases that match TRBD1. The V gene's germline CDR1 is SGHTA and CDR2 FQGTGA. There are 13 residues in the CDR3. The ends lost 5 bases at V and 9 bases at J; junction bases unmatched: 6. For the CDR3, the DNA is TGTGCCAGCAGCCCTGGGACAGGGGGAATGCAGTACTTC. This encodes CASSPGTGGMQYF.